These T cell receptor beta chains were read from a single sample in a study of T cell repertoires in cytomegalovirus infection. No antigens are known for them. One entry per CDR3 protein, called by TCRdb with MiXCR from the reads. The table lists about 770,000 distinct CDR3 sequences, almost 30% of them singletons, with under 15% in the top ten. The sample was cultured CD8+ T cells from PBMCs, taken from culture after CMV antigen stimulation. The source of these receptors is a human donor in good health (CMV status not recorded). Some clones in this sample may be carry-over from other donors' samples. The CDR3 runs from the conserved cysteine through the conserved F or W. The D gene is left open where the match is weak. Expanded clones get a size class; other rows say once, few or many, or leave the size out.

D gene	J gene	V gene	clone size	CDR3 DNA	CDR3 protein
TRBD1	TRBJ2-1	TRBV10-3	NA	TGTGCCATCAGTGGGCAAGGGACAGAACATTACAATGAGCAGTTCTTC	CAISGQGTEHYNEQFF
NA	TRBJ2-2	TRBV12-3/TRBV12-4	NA	TGTGCCAACAGACAGTTCGACACCGGGGAGCTGTTTTTT	CANRQFDTGELFF
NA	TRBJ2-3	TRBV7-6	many	TGTGCCAGCAGCACCCGACCCACAGATACGCAGTATTTT	CASSTRPTDTQYF
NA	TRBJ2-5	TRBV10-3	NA	TGTGCCATCAGTGCAGTCATGCCTCAAGAGACCCAGTACTTC	CAISAVMPQETQYF
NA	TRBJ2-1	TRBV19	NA	TGTGCCACCCGAGGAGGGAGAGTCCCCTACAATGAGCAGTTCTTC	CATRGGRVPYNEQFF
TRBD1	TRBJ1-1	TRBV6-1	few	TGTGCCAGCAGTCGACAGGGGAGAGACACTGAAGCTTTCTTT	CASSRQGRDTEAFF
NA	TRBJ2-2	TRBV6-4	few	TGTGCCAGCAGTGACTCGCAGGCCGGGGAGCTGTTTTTT	CASSDSQAGELFF
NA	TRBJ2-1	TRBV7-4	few	TGTGCCAGCAGCCCCCGGAAAACGACAGGGAGGGATGAGCAGTTCTTC	CASSPRKTTGRDEQFF
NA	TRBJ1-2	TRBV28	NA	TGTGCCAGCAGTCTCCCCTTCTTGGAGGGCTTTCGCTATGGCTACACCTTC	CASSLPFLEGFRYGYTF
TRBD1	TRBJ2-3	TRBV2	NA	TGTGCCAGCAGGGGGACAGGGGGCCAAGATACGCAGTATTTT	CASRGTGGQDTQYF
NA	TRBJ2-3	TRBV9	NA	TGTGCCAGCAGCCCAGGGGGGCCCCCAGATACGCAGTATTTT	CASSPGGPPDTQYF
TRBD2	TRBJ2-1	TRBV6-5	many	TGTGCCAGCAGTAGGTTGGCGGGGGGAATCTACAATGAGCAGTTCTTC	CASSRLAGGIYNEQFF
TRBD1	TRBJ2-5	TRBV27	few	TGTGCCAGTACGGGACAGGGGGGGACCCAGTACTTC	CASTGQGGTQYF
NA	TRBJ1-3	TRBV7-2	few	TGTGCCAGCAGCTTATGGCCGGGAAACACCATATATTTT	CASSLWPGNTIYF
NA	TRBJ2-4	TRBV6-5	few	TGTGCCAGCAGTTACTCGCAGTCAGGGTTTTCTCGGGGAAACATTCAGTACTTC	CASSYSQSGFSRGNIQYF
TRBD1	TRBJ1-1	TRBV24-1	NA	TGTGCCACCAGTGATCGGACAGGGGGGAAAAAGAACACTGAAGCTTTCTTT	CATSDRTGGKKNTEAFF
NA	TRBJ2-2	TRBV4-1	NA	TGCGCCAGCAGCCAAGATCGTGGAACTAGAGGCACCGGGGAGCTGTTTTTT	CASSQDRGTRGTGELFF
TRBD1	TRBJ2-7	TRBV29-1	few	TGCAGCGTTGAAGATAATACCGGGACAGCAGACTACGAGCAGTACTTC	CSVEDNTGTADYEQYF
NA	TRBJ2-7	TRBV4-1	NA	TGCGCCAGCAGCCAAAGGACTGGCTCCTACGAGCAGTACTTC	CASSQRTGSYEQYF
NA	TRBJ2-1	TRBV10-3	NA	TGTGCCATCAGTGGGGGATTCGACAAAACGCCCAATGAGCAGTTCTTC	CAISGGFDKTPNEQFF
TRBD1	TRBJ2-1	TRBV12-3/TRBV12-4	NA	TGTGCCAGCACCCCGGACAGGGGTCACTACAATGAGCAGTTCTTC	CASTPDRGHYNEQFF
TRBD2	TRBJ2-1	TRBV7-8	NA	TGTGCCAGCAGCGCATTAGCGGGGAACTACAATGAGCAGTTCTTC	CASSALAGNYNEQFF
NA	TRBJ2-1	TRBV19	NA	TGTGCCAGTAGCATCAGGGGGGACTACAATGAGCAGTTCTTC	CASSIRGDYNEQFF
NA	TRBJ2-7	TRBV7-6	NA	TGTGCCAGCAGCTTAGCTGCCAGGGACCACGAGCAGTACTTC	CASSLAARDHEQYF
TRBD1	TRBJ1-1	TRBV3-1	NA	TGTGCCAGCAGCCTTGGACAGGGAACAGCTTTCTTT	CASSLGQGTAFF
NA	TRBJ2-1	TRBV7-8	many	TGTGCCAGCAGCCGCGATAAAAGGGGGGGTCACAATGAGCAGTTCTTC	CASSRDKRGGHNEQFF
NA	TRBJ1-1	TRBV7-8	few	TGTGCCAGCAGCGAATTAGAGGGGTTGAACACTGAAGCTTTCTTT	CASSELEGLNTEAFF
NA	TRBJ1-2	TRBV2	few	TGTGCCAGCAGGAACGAAGAACCCACCTACACCTTC	CASRNEEPTYTF
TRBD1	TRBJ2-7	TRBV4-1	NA	TGCGCCAGCAGCCTTCGGACAGGGGGCTTCAACGAGCAGTACTTC	CASSLRTGGFNEQYF
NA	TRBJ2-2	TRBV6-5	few	TGTGCCAGCAGTTACTCGTGGGCCGGGGAGCTGTTTTTT	CASSYSWAGELFF
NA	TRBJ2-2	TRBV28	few	TGTGCCAGCAGTTTAATTATAGGCAGGAGTCCCGCCGGGGAGCTGTTTTTT	CASSLIIGRSPAGELFF
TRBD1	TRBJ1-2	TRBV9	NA	TGTGCCAGCAGCGGACAGGGGGCAAGGAGGGGCTACACCTTC	CASSGQGARRGYTF
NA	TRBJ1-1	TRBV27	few	TGTGCCAGCAGTGATTCCCCAGGGGCCACTTCTGAAGCTTTCTTT	CASSDSPGATSEAFF
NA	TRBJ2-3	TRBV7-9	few	TGTGCCAGCAGCTTTGATGGGGGGGGCAGCACAGATACGCAGTATTTT	CASSFDGGGSTDTQYF
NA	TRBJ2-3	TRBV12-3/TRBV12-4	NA	TGTGTCAGCAGTTTTGGTGAAAGGGGAGGCACAGATACGCAGTATTTT	CVSSFGERGGTDTQYF
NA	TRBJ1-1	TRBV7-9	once	TGTGCCAGCAGCCGACAGACCATGAGGGGGTCTGAAGCTTTCTTT	CASSRQTMRGSEAFF
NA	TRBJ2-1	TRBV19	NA	TGTGCCAGTAGTATAGCCCCCCGAACGGAGCAGTTCTTC	CASSIAPRTEQFF
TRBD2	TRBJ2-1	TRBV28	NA	TGTGCCAGCAGTTTACATAGACTAGCGGGGGGTAAGCTCCTAAGTGAGCAGTTCTTC	CASSLHRLAGGKLLSEQFF
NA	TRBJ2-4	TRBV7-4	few	TGTGCCAGCAGCTTGGTGACAGACGCATTAGCCAAAAACATTCAGTACTTC	CASSLVTDALAKNIQYF
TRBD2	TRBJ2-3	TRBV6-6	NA	TGTGCCAGCAGTTACGGGGGACTAGCCGGGGGCCGTAGCACAGATACGCAGTATTTT	CASSYGGLAGGRSTDTQYF
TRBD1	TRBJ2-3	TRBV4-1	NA	TGCGCCAGCAGCCGGGACAGAGTCGAGTCGTATTTT	CASSRDRVESYF
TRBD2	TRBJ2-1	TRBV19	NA	TGTGCCAGTAGCTGGACTAGCAGACATGAGCAGTTCTTC	CASSWTSRHEQFF
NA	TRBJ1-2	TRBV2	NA	TGTGCCAGTCCGGGGTTACTCTATGGCTACACCTTC	CASPGLLYGYTF
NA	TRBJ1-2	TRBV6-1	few	TGTGCCAGCAGTGTAGACAGACAAGCCATAGCTAACTATGGCTACACCTTC	CASSVDRQAIANYGYTF
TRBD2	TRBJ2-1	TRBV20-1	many	TGCAGTGCTAGAGGGAAAGGACTAGCGGGGAACCCTGAGCAGTTCTTC	CSARGKGLAGNPEQFF
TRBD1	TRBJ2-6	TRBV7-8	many	TGTGCCAGCAGCTTACGACAGGGGAACCCGAGTACTGGGGCCAACGTCCTGACTTTC	CASSLRQGNPSTGANVLTF
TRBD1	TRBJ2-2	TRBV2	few	TGTGCCAGCAGTGCTGACAGGGTCCCGAGCACCGGGGAGCTGTTTTTT	CASSADRVPSTGELFF
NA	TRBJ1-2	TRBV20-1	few	TGCAGTGCTGCAGACAGGCATAACTATGGCTACACCTTC	CSAADRHNYGYTF
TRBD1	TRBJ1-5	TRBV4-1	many	TGCGCCAGCAGCCAAGGGCAGGGGGCCAATCAGCCCCAGCATTTT	CASSQGQGANQPQHF
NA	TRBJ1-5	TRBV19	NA	TGTGCCAGTAGTATAGAGCCCTACGTTCAGCCCCAGCATTTT	CASSIEPYVQPQHF